The 9 T cell receptor beta chains presented below share a single source sample, sequenced in a study of T cell responses to AZD1222 COVID-19 vaccine. Only in-frame clones appear in the TCRdb table, and some are missing; sequencing was by immunoSEQ multiplex PCR. The top ten hold more than 9.5% of the sample, which has some 120,000 clones, around 89% seen once. This specimen consisted of peripheral blood, obtained on day 0 of MenACWY control vaccination. The origin of the receptors is an adult in good health.

This chain links TRBV27 with TRBJ1-4; D not resolved. The CDR3 covers 15 residues. CDR1 and CDR2 (germline): MNHEY, SMNVEV (reference sequence). The V gene lost 5 bases and the J gene lost 3 bases, with 13 bases spanning the gap. In DNA, the CDR3 is TGTGCCAGCAGTCCCCGGCCGGCGGCTAATGAAAAACTGTTTTTT. It encodes CASSPRPAANEKLFF.

V usage is TRBV2 and J usage is TRBJ2-1; D perhaps matches TRBD2 (5 bases). The CDR3 spans 13 residues. The V end lost 7 bases, the J end lost 6 bases, and 13 bases lay between the germline ends. Per germline, CDR1 SNHLY and CDR2 FYNNEI. Here the CDR3 DNA reads TGTGCCAGCAACCAAATACGGGGCAATGAGCAGTTCTTC. It encodes CASNQIRGNEQFF.

The chain has TRBV7-9 and TRBJ1-1; 8 bases fit TRBD1. Germline trimming cut 5 bases from V and 4 bases from J; bases unmatched to any gene: 6. The germline V gene encodes CDR1 SEHNR and CDR2 FQNEAQ (reference sequence). This CDR3 has 14 residues. CDR3 in DNA: TGTGCCAGCAGCCTAACCGGACAGGGCACTGAAGCTTTCTTT. It specifies CASSLTGQGTEAFF. The full variable domain, completed using reference TRBV7-9 and TRBJ1-1, is DTGVSQNPRHKITKRGQNVTFRCDPISEHNRLYWYRQTLGQGPEFLTYFQNEAQLEKSRLLSDRFSAERPKGSFSTLEIQRTEQGDSAMYLCASSLTGQGTEAFFGQGTRLTVV.

This clone was found once. The chain employs TRBV10-3 and TRBJ1-1; D unresolved. The V and J ends lost 8 bases and 2 bases respectively, with 12 bases between them. The CDR3 extends over 13 amino acids. Germline V gene sequence: CDR1 ENHRY, CDR2 SYGVKD. This chain's CDR3 is CAIREQTNTEAFF. DNA of the CDR3: TGTGCCATCCGGGAACAGACAAACACTGAAGCTTTCTTT.

The chain links TRBV12-3 or TRBV12-4 to TRBJ1-5; D not resolved. CDR3 length: 13 residues. V was shortened by 3 bases and J by 2 bases, with 5 bases between the two germline ends. The CDR3 DNA is TGTGCCAGCAGTTTCGTAGGCAATCAGCCCCAGCATTTT. This encodes CASSFVGNQPQHF.

The chain joins TRBV7-6 to TRBJ2-1, with D perhaps TRBD1 or TRBD2 (6 bases each). This CDR3 comprises 16 residues. The V end lost 5 bases, the J end lost 2 bases, and 16 bases lay between the germline ends. Per the germline V gene, CDR1 is SGHVS and CDR2 is FNYEAQ. CDR3: CASSQRGARTYNEQFF. The CDR3 nucleotides are TGTGCCAGCAGCCAGAGGGGGGCGCGGACCTACAATGAGCAGTTCTTC.

CDR3 loop: CASRRDSENQPQHF. CDR3 sequence (DNA): TGTGCCAGCAGGAGGGACAGCGAAAATCAGCCCCAGCATTTT. V usage is TRBV2 and J usage is TRBJ1-5, with 7 bases that match TRBD1. The CDR3 extends over 14 amino acids. CDR1 is SNHLY, CDR2 FYNNEI, per germline. V gave up 6 bases and J gave up 4 bases; unmatched junction bases: 6. The whole variable domain, remainder taken from reference TRBV2 and TRBJ1-5, is EPEVTQTPSHQVTQMGQEVILRCVPISNHLYFYWYRQILGQKVEFLVSFYNNEISEKSEIFDDQFSVERPDGSNFTLKIRSTKLEDSAMYFCASRRDSENQPQHFGDGTRLSIL.

The V gene is TRBV5-4, the J gene TRBJ2-5; D is perhaps TRBD1 (5 bases). The CDR3 consists of 13 residues. CDR1 and CDR2 (germline): SGHNT, YYREEE (reference sequence). Trimming took off 1 base at V and 3 bases at J, with 7 bases between the two ends. The CDR3 DNA reads TGTGCCAGCAGCTTGTCCAGGGAAGAGACCCAGTACTTC. This translates into CASSLSREETQYF.

The genes are TRBV30 and TRBJ1-3; unclear D gene. Trimming stripped 3 bases from V and 0 bases from J, with 9 bases between. There are 14 residues in the CDR3. Germline CDR1 GTSNPN, CDR2 SVGIG (reference sequence). In nucleotides, the CDR3 is TGTGCCTGGAGATTGTGGGGCTCTGGAAACACCATATATTTT. Its protein is CAWRLWGSGNTIYF.